The T cell receptor beta chain under discussion was sequenced for a study of blood T cell repertoires in COVID-19. Overall study: Italy, Spain and the United States were the sources of the convalescent and acute COVID-19 samples. Nucleic acid was either cDNA or gDNA, and it came from T cells, B-cell-depleted T cells, or PBMCs.

The V gene's germline CDR1 is LGHDT and CDR2 YNNKEL (reference sequence). The CDR3 has 15 residues. Between the trimmed V and J ends, which lost 5 bases and 8 bases, there was a span of 16 bases. Authors' data handling: Amplification of reference gene primers was used by the study to estimate nucleated cell counts. The data were produced by immunoSEQ multiplex PCR, yet TCRdb's version contains in-frame clones alone and is incomplete. From that table come the V and J calls and clone size; the DNA was used to work out D and trimming. The table lists about 170,000 clones, approximately 82% of them singletons, with 20% to 25% in the top ten.

This TCR derives from a woman of 80 years or more with acute or convalescent COVID-19. The genes are TRBV3-1 (or the pseudogene TRBV3-2) and TRBJ1-6; D is undetermined. Specimen: peripheral blood. The DNA for the CDR3 is TGTGCCAGCAGCGGCCAATCCATCCGATATTCACCCCTCCACTTT. This codes for CASSGQSIRYSPLHF.